The 25 T cell receptor beta chains in this list originate from one sample, sequenced in a study of T cell repertoires in cytomegalovirus infection. TCRdb reanalysed the reads using MiXCR and keeps one entry per CDR3 protein. The repertoire holds around 740,000 distinct CDR3 sequences, with about 40% as singletons. The sequenced sample consisted of PBMCs. All receptors derive from a human donor in good health (CMV status not recorded). Some clones in this sample may be carry-over from other donors' samples.

This clonotype was detected ten times or more. The chain joins TRBV7-9 to TRBJ2-3; 8 positions match TRBD1. The CDR3 is 14 amino acids. Losses at the gene ends were 6 bases for V and 4 bases for J; bases not matched to a gene: 6. In germline, CDR1 is SEHNR, CDR2 FQNEAQ (reference sequence). For the CDR3, the DNA is TGTGCCAGCAGGCTCGGACAGGGCTCAGATACGCAGTATTTT. Its translation is CASRLGQGSDTQYF.

This clonotype occurred many times. The chain has TRBV20-1 and TRBJ2-7; D is tentatively TRBD1 or TRBD2 (5 bases each). V shed 3 bases and J shed 2 bases, with 11 bases lying between them. This CDR3 has 13 amino acids. Germline CDR1 is DFQATT and CDR2 is SNEGSKA (reference sequence). CDR3 sequence (DNA): TGCAGTGCTAGGACCGGGACCACCTACGAGCAGTACTTC. It specifies CSARTGTTYEQYF.

The chain couples TRBV6-2 or TRBV6-3 to TRBJ2-2; the D gene is possibly TRBD2 (5 bases). The V gene's germline CDR1 is MNHEY and CDR2 SVGEGT. The CDR3 covers 15 residues. V gave up 10 bases and J gave up 4 bases, with 19 bases separating them. CDR3 DNA sequence: TGTGCCACCGCCCAGGCTAGAGGGCTCACCGGGGAGCTGTTTTTT. Protein: CATAQARGLTGELFF.

This clonotype was found a few times. The chain recombines TRBV20-1 with TRBJ1-2, with D perhaps TRBD1 (5 bases). The V end was cut by 5 bases, the J end by 5 bases, with 18 bases between. The CDR3 consists of 14 residues. Germline values: CDR1 DFQATT, CDR2 SNEGSKA (reference sequence). The CDR3 spells CSAANSRQQYGYTF. The DNA for the CDR3 is TGCAGTGCTGCAAACAGTAGACAGCAATATGGCTACACCTTC.

This clonotype came up a few times. The rearrangement links TRBV24-1 to TRBJ1-4; D possibly corresponds to TRBD1 (5 bases). The CDR3 totals 14 residues. Trimming took off 3 bases at V and 3 bases at J, with 7 bases between the two ends. CDR1 is KGHDR and CDR2 is SFDVKD in the germline V gene. The CDR3 here is CATSDRGANEKLFF. DNA of the CDR3: TGTGCCACCAGTGATCGGGGGGCTAATGAAAAACTGTTTTTT.

This sequence joins TRBV18 and TRBJ1-2; unclear D gene. Trimming pared 3 bases from V and 2 bases from J, leaving 13 bases between. CDR1 and CDR2 (germline): KGHSH, LQKENI. The CDR3 contains 15 residues. DNA for the CDR3: TGTGCCAGCTCACCCGACCTTCGCAGAAACTATGGCTACACCTTC. Translated, it gives CASSPDLRRNYGYTF.

The chain joins TRBV10-3 to TRBJ2-1, with 10 bases aligning to TRBD2. The CDR3 has 14 residues. CDR1 is ENHRY and CDR2 is SYGVKD in the germline V gene. Losses at the gene ends were 4 bases for V and 4 bases for J; bases not matched to a gene: 1. CDR3 DNA: TGTGCCATCAGTGTGACTAGCGGGTACAATGAGCAGTTCTTC. Encoded protein: CAISVTSGYNEQFF.

J is TRBJ1-2 and V is TRBV7-6; 7 nucleotides match TRBD1. With 7 bases clipped from V and 8 bases from J, the junction kept 16 bases outside the gene matches. The CDR3 has 15 residues. In germline, CDR1 is SGHVS, CDR2 FNYEAQ. The CDR3 nucleotides are TGTGCCAGCATCAATACGGGGATTCAGGGGGGCGGCTACACCTTC. It specifies CASINTGIQGGGYTF. Looking up the rest from reference TRBV7-6 and TRBJ1-2 gives the full variable domain: GAGVSQSPRYKVTKRGQDVALRCDPISGHVSLYWYRQALGQGPEFLTYFNYEAQQDKSGLPNDRFSAERPEGSISTLTIQRTEQRDSAMYRCASINTGIQGGGYTFGSGTRLTVV.

V gene TRBV6-2 or TRBV6-3 combines with J gene TRBJ2-7, with 13 bases that match TRBD2. This CDR3 spans 14 amino acids. With 5 bases clipped from V and 6 bases from J, the junction kept 4 bases outside the gene matches. Germline-derived CDR1 and CDR2 are MNHEY and SVGEGT. As DNA, the CDR3 is TGTGCCAGCAGTAGGACTAGCGGGAGCGGCGAGCAGTACTTC. As protein: CASSRTSGSGEQYF.

This chain connects TRBV6-1 to TRBJ1-2; D is ambiguous. The germline V gene encodes CDR1 MNHNS and CDR2 SASEGT. Trimming shortened V by 6 bases and J by 5 bases, and 10 bases separated the two germline ends. This CDR3 has 12 residues. CDR3 DNA sequence: TGTGCCAGCAGACGGACGGAATATGGCTACACCTTC. It specifies CASRRTEYGYTF.

This clonotype was seen once. With a much larger clone just one base away, this may be a read error. V usage is TRBV5-3 and J usage is TRBJ2-4; 7 bases are a match to TRBD1. TRBV5-3 is designated an ORF whose function remains uncertain. The CDR3 totals 16 residues. CDR3 in DNA: TGTGCCAGCAGCTTTGGGACAGATTTAGCCAAAAACATTCAGTACTTC. Amino acids: CASSFGTDLAKNIQYF.

This clonotype was seen only a few times. The chain recombines TRBV29-1 with TRBJ2-2; 9 positions agree with TRBD2. This CDR3 has 12 residues. V shed 7 bases and J 9 bases; nucleotides not matched to a gene: 6. Germline loops: CDR1 SQVTM, CDR2 ANQGSEA. For the CDR3, the DNA is TGCAGCGGCGGGGGGGCCGGCCGGGAGCTGTTTTTT. As protein: CSGGGAGRELFF.

The J gene is TRBJ2-7, the V gene TRBV11-2; D unresolved. The germline gives CDR1 SGHAT, CDR2 FQNNGV. The V end lost 1 base, the J end lost 3 bases, and 4 bases lay between the germline ends. CDR3 size: 12 residues. CDR3 amino acids: CASSLVFYEQYF. The DNA for the CDR3 is TGTGCCAGCAGCTTAGTTTTCTACGAGCAGTACTTC.

This clonotype was observed a few times. This chain connects TRBV12-3 or TRBV12-4 to TRBJ2-2; no firm D call. V lost 1 base and J 7 bases, leaving 10 bases between the germline ends. The CDR3 covers 14 residues. This CDR3 is CASSLVSALGELFF. Written as DNA, the CDR3 is TGTGCCAGCAGTTTAGTTTCAGCGCTCGGGGAGCTGTTTTTT.

This clonotype was counted only a few times. J is TRBJ2-1 and V is TRBV7-8; the D gene is possibly TRBD2 (5 bases). Between the trimmed V and J ends, which lost 1 base and 0 bases, there was a span of 7 bases. CDR3 length: 15 amino acids. CDR1 is SGHVS and CDR2 is FQNEAQ in the germline V gene. The CDR3 loop reads CASSLGEPSYNEQFF. The CDR3 DNA follows: TGTGCCAGCAGCTTAGGGGAGCCCTCCTACAATGAGCAGTTCTTC.

This clonotype was seen many times. As DNA, the CDR3 is TGTGCCAGCAGCTTTCACGGACTACGGAATGAAAAACTGTTTTTT. Protein sequence: CASSFHGLRNEKLFF. This sequence joins TRBV7-2 and TRBJ1-4; D unresolved. The CDR3 length is 15 residues. Trimming cost V 3 bases and J 5 bases, with 13 bases left between them. Germline V gene data show CDR1 as SGHTA and CDR2 as FQGNSA. The whole variable domain, filled in from reference TRBV7-2 and TRBJ1-4, reads GAGVSQSPSNKVTEKGKDVELRCDPISGHTALYWYRQSLGQGLEFLIYFQGNSAPDKSGLPSDRFSAERTGGSVSTLTIQRTQQEDSAVYLCASSFHGLRNEKLFFGSGTQLSVL.

The chain recombines TRBV5-6 with TRBJ1-5; 8 nucleotides match TRBD1. Germline loops: CDR1 SGHDT, CDR2 YYEEEE. The trim removed 4 bases at V and 6 bases at J, leaving 9 bases unmatched. The CDR3 totals 15 residues. CDR3 bases: TGTGCCAGCAGCATAAGGACAGGGTCCGCTCAGCCCCAGCATTTT. It is translated as CASSIRTGSAQPQHF. The full variable domain, in which reference TRBV5-6 and TRBJ1-5 provide the parts outside the CDR3, is DAGVTQSPTHLIKTRGQQVTLRCSPKSGHDTVSWYQQALGQGPQFIFQYYEEEERQRGNFPDRFSGHQFPNYSSELNVNALLLGDSALYLCASSIRTGSAQPQHFGDGTRLSIL.

The chain has TRBV19 and TRBJ2-1; 9 bases are shared with TRBD1. Trimming removed 4 bases from V and 5 bases from J; junction bases left unmatched: 6. The CDR3 runs 15 residues. In germline, CDR1 is LNHDA, CDR2 SQIVND (reference sequence). DNA of the CDR3: TGTGCCAGTAGTAGACAGGGGGAGACCCACAATGAGCAGTTCTTC. Amino acid sequence: CASSRQGETHNEQFF.

The chain joins TRBV5-1 to TRBJ1-2; the D is unclear. Germline loops: CDR1 SGHRS, CDR2 YFSETQ. This CDR3 has 18 amino acids. V was shortened by 5 bases and J by 5 bases, with 28 bases between the two germline ends. The CDR3, as DNA: TGCGCCAGCAGTCCTCATCAGTCATCGACCCGAGGTTTTTATGGCTACACCTTC. Translation gives CASSPHQSSTRGFYGYTF. The full variable domain, rest sourced from reference TRBV5-1 and TRBJ1-2, is KAGVTQTPRYLIKTRGQQVTLSCSPISGHRSVSWYQQTPGQGLQFLFEYFSETQRNKGNFPGRFSGRQFSNSRSEMNVSTLELGDSALYLCASSPHQSSTRGFYGYTFGSGTRLTVV.

This clonotype was counted many times. The rearrangement uses TRBV7-2 and TRBJ2-3; weak D call: TRBD1 (6 bases). The CDR3 consists of 13 residues. V lost 1 base and J lost 10, with 12 bases in between. Germline V gives CDR1 SGHTA, CDR2 FQGNSA. DNA of the CDR3: TGTGCCAGCAGCTTAGACAGGGCTATCGCGCAGTATTTT. Amino acids: CASSLDRAIAQYF.

This clonotype appeared a few times. The rearrangement joins TRBV29-1 to TRBJ2-2, with D possibly TRBD1 on 5 matching bases. The CDR3 runs 16 residues. V lost 5 bases to trimming and J lost 6 bases, with 22 bases between them. Germline-derived CDR1 and CDR2 are SQVTM and ANQGSEA. The CDR3 DNA follows: TGCAGCGTTTCTCGACTCACGTCAGGGCTTGCCGGGGAGCTGTTTTTT. Amino acid sequence: CSVSRLTSGLAGELFF.

The chain couples TRBV12-5 to TRBJ2-5, with TRBD1 matching over 7 bases. The CDR3 contains 18 residues. The germline V gene encodes CDR1 LGHNT and CDR2 FRNRAP. V lost 2 bases, J lost 6 bases, and 18 bases stayed unmatched. This chain's CDR3 is CASGLLGTDSFKVKTQYF. The CDR3 DNA follows: TGTGCTAGTGGTTTGCTCGGGACAGACTCCTTCAAAGTAAAGACCCAGTACTTC.

The chain recombines TRBV6-5 with TRBJ1-3, with D possibly being TRBD1 (6 bases). Trimming shortened V by 2 bases and J by 4 bases, and 12 bases separated the two germline ends. The CDR3 is 15 residues long. The germline CDR1 and CDR2 sequences are MNHEY and SVGAGI. CDR3 residues: CASSYRGGFGNTIYF. The CDR3 nucleotides read TGTGCCAGCAGTTACAGGGGGGGCTTCGGAAACACCATATATTTT.

Concerning this clonotype: Germline and junction disagree at one end, which may indicate a read error. The J gene is TRBJ2-1, the V gene TRBV12-3 or TRBV12-4, with TRBD2 as a possible D gene (5 bases). The CDR3 is 16 amino acids. In DNA form, the CDR3 reads TGTTCCAGCAGTTTAGTGCGCAGCGGTGGGTACAATGAGCAGTTCTTC. It is translated as CSSSLVRSGGYNEQFF.

There are a few counts of this clonotype. The chain joins TRBV5-6 to TRBJ1-2; TRBD1 aligns across 10 bases. Trimming took 3 bases from V and 6 from J; bases not matched to a gene: 8. The CDR3 contains 15 residues. CDR1 is SGHDT, CDR2 YYEEEE, per germline. CDR3 DNA sequence: TGTGCCAGCAGCTCGATGGGACAGGGGTACGATGGCTACACCTTC. Translating gives CASSSMGQGYDGYTF. Full variable domain (rest looked up from reference TRBV5-6 and TRBJ1-2): DAGVTQSPTHLIKTRGQQVTLRCSPKSGHDTVSWYQQALGQGPQFIFQYYEEEERQRGNFPDRFSGHQFPNYSSELNVNALLLGDSALYLCASSSMGQGYDGYTFGSGTRLTVV.